This T cell receptor beta chain originates from a study of technical replicates of blood from a few donors. The junction had 8 bases not matched to a gene; V was cut back by 7 bases and J by 5 bases. Germline V CDR1 and CDR2: SNHLY, FYNNEI. The CDR3 has 14 residues. Assay: immunoSEQ multiplex PCR; the TCRdb copy retains only in-frame clones and omits some. In the table there are tens of thousands of clones, around 95% of which are singletons. The rearrangement joins TRBV2 to TRBJ1-1; the match to TRBD1 covers 9 bases. The receptor comes from a human donor in good health. The sequenced sample was T cells isolated from PBMCs. As DNA, the CDR3 is TGTGCCAGCACCTTGACAGGGGGAGGTACTGAAGCTTTCTTT. Translated, it gives CASTLTGGGTEAFF. Supplemented by reference TRBV2 and TRBJ1-1, the full variable domain reads EPEVTQTPSHQVTQMGQEVILRCVPISNHLYFYWYRQILGQKVEFLVSFYNNEISEKSEIFDDQFSVERPDGSNFTLKIRSTKLEDSAMYFCASTLTGGGTEAFFGQGTRLTVV.